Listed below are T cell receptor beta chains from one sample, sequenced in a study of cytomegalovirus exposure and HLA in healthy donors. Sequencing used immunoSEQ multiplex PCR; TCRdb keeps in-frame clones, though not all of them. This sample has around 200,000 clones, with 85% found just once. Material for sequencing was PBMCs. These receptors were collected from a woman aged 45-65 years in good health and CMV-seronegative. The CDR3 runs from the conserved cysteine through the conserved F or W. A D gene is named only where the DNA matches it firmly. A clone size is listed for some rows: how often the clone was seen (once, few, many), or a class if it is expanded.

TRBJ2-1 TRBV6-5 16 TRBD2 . CASSYSRGSGYNEQFF TGTGCCAGCAGTTACTCCCGTGGTAGCGGGTACAATGAGCAGTTCTTC
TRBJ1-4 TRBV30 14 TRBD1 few CAWSVNRGSEKLFF TGTGCCTGGAGTGTAAACAGGGGAAGTGAAAAACTGTTTTTT
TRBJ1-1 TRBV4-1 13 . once CASSLGDWFEAFF TGCGCCAGCAGCCTTGGAGACTGGTTTGAAGCTTTCTTT
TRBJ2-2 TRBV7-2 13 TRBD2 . CASTLAGIGELFF TGTGCCAGCACCCTAGCGGGCATCGGGGAGCTGTTTTTT
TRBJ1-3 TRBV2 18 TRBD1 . CASSRQGAQLTPGNTIYF TGTGCCAGCAGCCGACAGGGGGCTCAATTAACCCCTGGAAACACCATATATTTT
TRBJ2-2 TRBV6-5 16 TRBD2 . CASSSSGGGVTGELFF TGTGCCAGCAGTTCTAGCGGGGGAGGGGTCACCGGGGAGCTGTTTTTT
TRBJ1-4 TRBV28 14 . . CASSQPPGGEKLFF TGTGCCAGCAGTCAACCGCCGGGGGGGGAAAAACTGTTTTTT
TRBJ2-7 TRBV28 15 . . CASSSLPYRGYEQYF TGTGCCAGCAGTTCACTCCCTTATAGAGGCTACGAGCAGTACTTC
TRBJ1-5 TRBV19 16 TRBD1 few CASSARQGASNQPQHF TGTGCCAGTAGTGCCCGACAGGGGGCTAGCAATCAGCCCCAGCATTTT
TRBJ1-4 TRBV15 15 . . CATSRVSAGAEKLFF TGTGCCACCAGCAGAGTATCAGCAGGGGCCGAAAAACTGTTTTTT
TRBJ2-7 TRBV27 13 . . CASSFRVGYEQYF TGTGCCAGCAGTTTCAGGGTTGGGTACGAGCAGTACTTC
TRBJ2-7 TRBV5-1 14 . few CASRSGGPAYEQYF TGCGCCAGCAGATCAGGAGGACCGGCCTACGAGCAGTACTTC
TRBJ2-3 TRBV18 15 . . CASSPLDTVTDTQYF TGTGCCAGCTCACCACTAGATACGGTTACAGATACGCAGTATTTT
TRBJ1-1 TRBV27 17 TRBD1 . CASSFVGIRDRGSFAFF TGTGCCAGCAGTTTCGTGGGGATCCGGGACAGGGGGTCTTTTGCTTTCTTT
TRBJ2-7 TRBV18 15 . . CASSPPRAASYEQYF TGTGCCAGCTCACCACCGAGGGCCGCCTCCTACGAGCAGTACTTC
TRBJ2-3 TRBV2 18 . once CASLSPTGGKLRTDTQYF TGTGCCAGCCTATCTCCTACAGGTGGAAAATTGCGCACAGATACGCAGTATTTT
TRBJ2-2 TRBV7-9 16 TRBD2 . CASSYRLAGLTGELFF TGTGCCAGCAGCTACCGACTAGCGGGTCTCACCGGGGAGCTGTTTTTT
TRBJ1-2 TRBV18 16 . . CASSFLEGTSYYGYTF TGTGCCAGCTCCTTTCTGGAGGGAACAAGTTATTATGGCTACACCTTC
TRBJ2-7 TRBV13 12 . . CASSLRSREQYF TGTGCCAGCAGCTTAAGGTCCAGGGAGCAGTACTTC
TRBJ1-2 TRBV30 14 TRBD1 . CAWSSRGRGLGYTF TGTGCCTGGAGCTCCAGGGGGCGCGGGCTAGGCTACACCTTC
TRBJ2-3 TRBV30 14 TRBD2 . CAWRVAGDTDTQYF TGTGCCTGGAGGGTAGCGGGAGATACAGATACGCAGTATTTT
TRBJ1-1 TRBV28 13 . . CASRVLMNTEAFF TGTGCCAGCCGGGTCCTTATGAACACTGAAGCTTTCTTT
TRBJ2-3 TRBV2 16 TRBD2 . CASSVHGAGVVDTQYF TGTGCCAGCAGTGTCCACGGGGCGGGAGTGGTAGATACGCAGTATTTT
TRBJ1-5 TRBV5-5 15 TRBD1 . CASSSGTGPVQPQHF TGTGCCAGCAGCTCAGGGACAGGGCCAGTTCAGCCCCAGCATTTT
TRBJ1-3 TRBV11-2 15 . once CASSLVLGSGNTIYF TGTGCCAGCAGCTTAGTACTGGGGAGTGGAAACACCATATATTTT
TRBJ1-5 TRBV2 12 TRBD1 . CASTGGNQPQHF TGTGCCAGCACAGGGGGGAATCAGCCCCAGCATTTT
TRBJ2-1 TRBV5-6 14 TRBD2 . CASTGTSVYNEQFF TGTGCCAGCACCGGGACTAGCGTGTACAATGAGCAGTTCTTC
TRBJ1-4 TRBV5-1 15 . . CASGAGTGAQEKLFF TGCGCCAGCGGGGCAGGAACCGGCGCGCAGGAAAAACTGTTTTTT
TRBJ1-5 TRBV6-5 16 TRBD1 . CASSSYRGRDNQPQHF TGTGCCAGCAGTTCTTACAGGGGTAGAGACAATCAGCCCCAGCATTTT
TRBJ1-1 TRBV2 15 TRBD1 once CASSPQTGAHTEAFF TGTGCCAGCAGTCCACAGACAGGGGCCCACACTGAAGCTTTCTTT
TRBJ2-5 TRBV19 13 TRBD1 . CASRTGPQETQYF TGTGCCAGCCGGACAGGACCTCAAGAGACCCAGTACTTC
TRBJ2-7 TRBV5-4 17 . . CASTPFPRGNGSYEQYF TGTGCCAGCACACCCTTCCCCCGCGGGAATGGGTCCTACGAGCAGTACTTC
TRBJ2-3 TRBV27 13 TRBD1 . CASSPGTVDTQYF TGTGCCAGCAGTCCTGGGACAGTAGATACGCAGTATTTT
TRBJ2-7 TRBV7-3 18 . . CASSLKCQLLDRSYEQYF TGTGCCAGCAGCTTAAAATGCCAACTCCTCGACAGATCCTACGAGCAGTACTTC
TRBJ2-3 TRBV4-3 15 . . CASSQDTPNTDTQYF TGCGCCAGCAGCCAAGATACACCGAACACAGATACGCAGTATTTT
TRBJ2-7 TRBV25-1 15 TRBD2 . CASSSGTSGNYEQYF TGTGCCAGCAGTTCCGGGACTAGCGGAAACTACGAGCAGTACTTC
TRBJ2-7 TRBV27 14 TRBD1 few CASSYNRGRDKQYF TGTGCCAGCAGTTATAACAGGGGGCGTGATAAGCAGTACTTC